A single sample is the source of the 3 T cell receptor beta chains below, sequenced in a study of tumor-infiltrating lymphocytes in oesophageal squamous cell carcinoma. TCRdb itself ran the PCR reads through MiXCR, one entry per CDR3 protein. Among about 20,000 distinct CDR3 sequences, less than 50% were seen once, and the ten largest hold roughly 7%. Sequenced: blood. Receptor source: a male donor with esophageal squamous cell carcinoma.

This clonotype is labeled as medium-sized. This sequence joins TRBV6-1 and TRBJ2-3; D is perhaps TRBD2 (5 bases). The CDR3 is 15 residues long. V lost 4 bases, J lost 5 bases, and 16 bases lay in between. Germline CDR1 MNHNS, CDR2 SASEGT. CDR3 in DNA: TGTGCCAGCAGTGCTGTGGGAGCGCTGGTAGATACGCAGTATTTT. Its translation: CASSAVGALVDTQYF.

This rearrangement joins TRBV12-3 or TRBV12-4 to TRBJ2-1; possible D gene TRBD2, 5 bases. The CDR3 is 17 residues long. V was cut by 5 bases and J by 0 bases, with 17 bases left in between. CDR3: CASSQPQEGSSYNEQFF. CDR3 coding DNA: TGTGCCAGCAGTCAACCCCAGGAAGGGAGCTCCTACAATGAGCAGTTCTTC.

This chain uses TRBV7-3 with TRBJ2-1, with a weak D call TRBD2 (6 bases). This CDR3 has 13 amino acids. V gave up 5 bases and J gave up 9 bases, with 14 bases separating them. Germline V gene sequence: CDR1 SGHTA, CDR2 FQGTGA. CDR3 bases: TGTGCCAGCAGCGCCCTTCTGGAGGGTGAGCAGTTCTTC. This translates into CASSALLEGEQFF.